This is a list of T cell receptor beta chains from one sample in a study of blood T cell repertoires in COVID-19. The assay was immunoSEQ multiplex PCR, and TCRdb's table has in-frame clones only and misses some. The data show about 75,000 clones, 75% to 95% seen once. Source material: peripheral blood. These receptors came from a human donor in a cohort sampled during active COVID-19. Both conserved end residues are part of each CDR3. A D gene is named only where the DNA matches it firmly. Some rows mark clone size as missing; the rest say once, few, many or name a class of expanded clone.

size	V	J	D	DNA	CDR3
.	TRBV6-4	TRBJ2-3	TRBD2	TGTGCCAGCGGGACTAGCGGGGGGGCAGATACGCAGTATTTT	CASGTSGGADTQYF
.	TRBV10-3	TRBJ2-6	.	TGTGCCATCAGTGATTCGTCCCCCTCTGGGGCCAACGTCCTGACTTTC	CAISDSSPSGANVLTF
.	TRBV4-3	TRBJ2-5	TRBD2	TGCGCCAGCAGCCAAGGTTCAGCGGGGGCCACCCAGTACTTC	CASSQGSAGATQYF
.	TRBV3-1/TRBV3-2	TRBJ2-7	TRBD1	TGTGCCAGCAGCCACCGGACAGGTAACTACGAGCAGTACTTC	CASSHRTGNYEQYF
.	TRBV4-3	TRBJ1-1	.	TGCGCCAGCAGCCAAGATCCCCGGGACACTGAAGCTTTCTTT	CASSQDPRDTEAFF
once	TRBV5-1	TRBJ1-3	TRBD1	TGCGCCAGCAGCTTGGGGCCGCAAGGGGGCCTCTCTGGAAACACCATATATTTT	CASSLGPQGGLSGNTIYF
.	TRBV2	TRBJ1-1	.	TGTGCCAGCAGGGACAGGAACACTGAAGCTTTCTTT	CASRDRNTEAFF
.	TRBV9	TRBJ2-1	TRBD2	TGTGCCAGCAGCGTAGATCCCAGCGGGGGGCTTTACAATGAGCAGTTCTTC	CASSVDPSGGLYNEQFF
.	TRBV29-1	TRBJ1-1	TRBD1	TGCAGCGTCGTGACAGGGCTATCTGAAGCTTTCTTT	CSVVTGLSEAFF
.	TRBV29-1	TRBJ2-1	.	TGCAGCGTGGCACGAGACAACTACAATGAGCAGTTCTTC	CSVARDNYNEQFF
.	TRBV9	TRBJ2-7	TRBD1	TGTGCCAGCAGCGTGACAGGGGGAAGCTACGAGCAGTACTTC	CASSVTGGSYEQYF
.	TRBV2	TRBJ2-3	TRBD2	TGTGCCAGCAGTGCGCGGGGACTAGCGGGGGGAAACACAGATACGCAGTATTTT	CASSARGLAGGNTDTQYF
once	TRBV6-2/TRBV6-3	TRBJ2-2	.	TGTGCCAGCAGTTGGGACTCGAACACCGGGGAGCTGTTTTTT	CASSWDSNTGELFF
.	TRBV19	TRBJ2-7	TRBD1	TGTGCCAGTAGACGTGGACAGGGAACCTACGAGCAGTACTTC	CASRRGQGTYEQYF
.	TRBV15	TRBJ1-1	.	TGTGCCACCAGCAGAGAGGCCAGGGGAAACACTGAAGCTTTCTTT	CATSREARGNTEAFF
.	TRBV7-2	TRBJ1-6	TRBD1	TGTGCCAGCAGCTTCGGGGACAGGGAGAATTCACCCCTCCACTTT	CASSFGDRENSPLHF
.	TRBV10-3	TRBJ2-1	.	TGTGCCATCGGCGGCGTAGGGGCCGCCAATGAGCAGTTCTTC	CAIGGVGAANEQFF
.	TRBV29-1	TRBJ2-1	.	TGCAGCGCCCTGCAGGGCTACAATGAGCAGTTCTTC	CSALQGYNEQFF
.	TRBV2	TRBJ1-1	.	TGTGCCAGCAGCTCGCTAAAGTCAGCTTTCTTT	CASSSLKSAFF
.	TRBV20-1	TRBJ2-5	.	TGCAGTGCTAGTGGGGGGCGTCGGGAGACCCAGTACTTC	CSASGGRRETQYF
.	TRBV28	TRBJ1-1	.	TGTGCCAGCAGTTTAACATGGGAGACTGAAGCTTTCTTT	CASSLTWETEAFF
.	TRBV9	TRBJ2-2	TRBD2	TGTGCCAGCAGCGTCGGTTTCGGACTAGCGGAATCGAACACCGGGGAGCTGTTTTTT	CASSVGFGLAESNTGELFF
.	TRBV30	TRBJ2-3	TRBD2	TGTGCCTGCGGGACTAGCTCGGGCACAGATACGCAGTATTTT	CACGTSSGTDTQYF
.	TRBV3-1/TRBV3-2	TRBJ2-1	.	TGTGCCAGCAGCTTAGCGTTCACACCCTACAATGAGCAGTTCTTC	CASSLAFTPYNEQFF
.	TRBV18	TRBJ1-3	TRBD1	TGTGCCAGCTCAGCTAACGGACAGGGTACTGGAAACACCATATATTTT	CASSANGQGTGNTIYF
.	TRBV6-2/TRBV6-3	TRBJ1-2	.	TGTGCCAGCAGTTACTCGAGTCTGGACATTTCCTATGGCTACACCTTC	CASSYSSLDISYGYTF
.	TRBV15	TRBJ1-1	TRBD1	TGTGCCACCAGCACCTCACGACAGGGAAGTGCTGAAGCTTTCTTT	CATSTSRQGSAEAFF
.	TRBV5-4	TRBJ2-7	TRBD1	TGTGCCAGCAGCTTGGAACAGGGGGAATACGAGCAGTACTTC	CASSLEQGEYEQYF
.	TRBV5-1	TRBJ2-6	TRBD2	TGCGCCAGCAGCCTCGGGGGGGCAGGGGCCAACGTCCTGACTTTC	CASSLGGAGANVLTF
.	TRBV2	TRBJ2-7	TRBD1	TGTGCCAGCAGTGAGGGACAGACCGAGCAGTACTTC	CASSEGQTEQYF
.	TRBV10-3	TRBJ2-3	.	TGTGCCATCAGTGACCCAGTCACAGATACGCAGTATTTT	CAISDPVTDTQYF
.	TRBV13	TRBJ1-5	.	TGTGCCAGCAGCTTCGACAGGAATCAGCCCCAGCATTTT	CASSFDRNQPQHF
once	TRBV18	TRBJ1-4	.	TGTGCCAGCTCACCCCCGGAAACGCTAAGAGGGGAAAAACTGTTTTTT	CASSPPETLRGEKLFF
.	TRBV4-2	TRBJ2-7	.	TGTGCCAGCAGCGCAACAGGTTTCTCCTACGAGCAGTACTTC	CASSATGFSYEQYF
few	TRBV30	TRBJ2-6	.	TGTGCCTGGAGGCGACAAAGCTCTGGGGCCAACGTCCTGACTTTC	CAWRRQSSGANVLTF
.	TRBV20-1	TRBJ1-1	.	TGCAGTGCTAGTTCCGGTCGGGGGGCAGAAGCTTTCTTT	CSASSGRGAEAFF
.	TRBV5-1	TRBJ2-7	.	TGCGCCAGCAGCTTTGGAGGGGATCACGAGCAGTACTTC	CASSFGGDHEQYF
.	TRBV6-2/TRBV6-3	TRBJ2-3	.	TGTGCCAGCAGCTCCTTTGGCGGGGGCCCGCGAGATACGCAGTATTTT	CASSSFGGGPRDTQYF
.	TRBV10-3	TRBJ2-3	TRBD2	TGTGCCATCAGTACCCTGGGACTAGCAGCAGATACGCAGTATTTT	CAISTLGLAADTQYF
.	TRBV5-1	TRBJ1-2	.	TGCGCCAGCAGCTGGACGGGGCAAAGCGGGGGCTACACCTTC	CASSWTGQSGGYTF
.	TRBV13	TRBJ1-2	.	TGTGCCAGCAGCTTACGACATACGAACTATGGCTACACCTTC	CASSLRHTNYGYTF
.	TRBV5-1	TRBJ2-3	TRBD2	TGCGCCAGCAGCTTTCGCGGCGGGGGGGCCACAGATACGCAGTATTTT	CASSFRGGGATDTQYF
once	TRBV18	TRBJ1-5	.	TGTGCCAGCTCACCCACAAGCGACGGCAATCAGCCCCAGCATTTT	CASSPTSDGNQPQHF
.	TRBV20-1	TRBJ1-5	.	TGCAGTGCTAGTCTACCCGGAGGGAACCAGCCCCAGCATTTT	CSASLPGGNQPQHF
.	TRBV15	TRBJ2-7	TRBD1	TGTGCCACCAGCATCGACAGGGGAAGCGGGCAGTACTTC	CATSIDRGSGQYF
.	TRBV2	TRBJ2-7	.	TGTGCCAGCAGCGAATCAAGTGCGGGCTACGAGCAGTACTTC	CASSESSAGYEQYF
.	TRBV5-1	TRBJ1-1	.	TGCGCCAGCAGCAAAGGTGGTGGAGCTGAAGCTTTCTTT	CASSKGGGAEAFF
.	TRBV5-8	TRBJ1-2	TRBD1	TGTGCCAGCAGCCCAGGGGGCCCCAGGTTGAGTGGCTACACCTTC	CASSPGGPRLSGYTF
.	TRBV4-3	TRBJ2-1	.	TGCGCCAGCAGCCAAGAGAGGCCCGCGGGTGAGCAGTTCTTC	CASSQERPAGEQFF
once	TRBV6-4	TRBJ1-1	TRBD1	TGTGCCAGCAGTGCCGGGACAGGGGGCACTGAAGCTTTCTTT	CASSAGTGGTEAFF
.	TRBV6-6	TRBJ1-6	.	TGTGCCAGCAGCTCTACCCCTTCCTCGGATTCACCCCTCCACTTT	CASSSTPSSDSPLHF
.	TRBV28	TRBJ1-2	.	TGTGCCAGCAGCGTAACAGGATCCCTGTCCTATGGCTACACCTTC	CASSVTGSLSYGYTF